One and the same sample provided the 6 T cell receptor beta chains below, sequenced in a study of control samples from healthy donors and cancer patients. TCRdb keeps only in-frame clones here, not all; method: immunoSEQ multiplex PCR. The sample includes 150,000 to 200,000 clones, 70% to 90% of them seen just once. Sequenced material: blood. These receptor sequences come from a man aged 18 to 35 in good health.

The rearrangement uses TRBV5-4 and TRBJ1-3, with D unclear. V was pared by 0 bases and J by 0 bases, with 7 bases between. The CDR3 runs 15 residues. Germline CDR1 and CDR2: SGHNT and YYREEE (reference sequence). The CDR3 protein is CASSLEGPSGNTIYF. In DNA, the CDR3 is TGTGCCAGCAGCTTGGAAGGGCCCTCTGGAAACACCATATATTTT.

The chain joins TRBV9 to TRBJ1-4, with 7 bases matching TRBD1. CDR1 and CDR2 from the germline V gene are SGDLS and YYNGEE. This CDR3 is 15 amino acids long. V lost 3 bases and J lost 7; bases outside the gene matches: 9. This chain's CDR3 is CASSAAGNRGEKLFF. CDR3 sequence (DNA): TGTGCCAGCAGCGCCGCGGGGAACAGGGGTGAAAAACTGTTTTTT.

The chain joins TRBV7-8 to TRBJ1-4, with 7 bases aligning to TRBD1. CDR3 length equals 14 residues. The germline V gene has CDR1 SGHVS and CDR2 FQNEAQ. After removal of 6 bases from V and 3 bases from J, the junction contained 4 bases not matched to a gene. This CDR3 reads CASSRTGANEKLFF. The CDR3 coding sequence is TGTGCCAGCAGTCGGACAGGAGCTAATGAAAAACTGTTTTTT.

Here the CDR3 reads CASIKPGGEGTEAFF. The CDR3 DNA sequence: TGTGCCAGCATCAAACCCGGGGGAGAGGGCACTGAAGCTTTCTTT. The V gene is TRBV2, the J gene TRBJ1-1; D possibly corresponds to TRBD1 (5 bases). The CDR3 is 15 amino acids. Germline CDR1 reads SNHLY; CDR2 reads FYNNEI. V gave up 7 bases and J gave up 4 bases, with 19 bases separating them.

The chain recombines TRBV7-9 with TRBJ2-1; 7 bases fit TRBD1. The CDR3 covers 14 residues. Germline CDR1 SEHNR, CDR2 FQNEAQ (reference sequence). The trim removed 5 bases at V and 4 bases at J, leaving 5 bases unmatched. CDR3 bases: TGTGCCAGCAGCCCTCCGGGACAGTACAATGAGCAGTTCTTC. This translates into CASSPPGQYNEQFF.

V and J are TRBV9 and TRBJ1-2; maybe TRBD1 (5 bases). The CDR3 length is 13 residues. The V gene lost 3 bases and the J gene lost 4 bases, with 10 bases spanning the gap. Germline lookup yields CDR1 SGDLS and CDR2 YYNGEE. CDR3 in DNA: TGTGCCAGCAGCGGCGGGGACGGCTATGGCTACACCTTC. Its protein product is CASSGGDGYGYTF.